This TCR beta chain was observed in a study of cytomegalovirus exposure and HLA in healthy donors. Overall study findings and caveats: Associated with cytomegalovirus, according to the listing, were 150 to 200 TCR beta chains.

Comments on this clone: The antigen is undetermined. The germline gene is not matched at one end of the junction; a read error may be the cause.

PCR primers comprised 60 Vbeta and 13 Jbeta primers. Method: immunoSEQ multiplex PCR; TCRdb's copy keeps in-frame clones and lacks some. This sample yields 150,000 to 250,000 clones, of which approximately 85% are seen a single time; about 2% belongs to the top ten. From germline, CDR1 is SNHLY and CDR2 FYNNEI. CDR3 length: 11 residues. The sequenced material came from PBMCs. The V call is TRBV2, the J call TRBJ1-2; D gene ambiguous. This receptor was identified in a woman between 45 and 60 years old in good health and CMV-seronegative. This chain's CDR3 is CGSAEVCGYTF. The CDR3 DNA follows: TGTGGCAGCGCGGAAGTTTGTGGCTACACCTTC.